This T cell receptor beta chain was sequenced for a study of control samples from healthy donors and cancer patients. V shed 5 bases and J 2 bases; nucleotides not matched to a gene: 15. Per germline, CDR1 MNHNY and CDR2 SVGAGI (reference sequence). This CDR3 has 19 residues. Profiling relied on immunoSEQ multiplex PCR, and the TCRdb table lists in-frame clones only, not all of them. This table has over 150,000 clones, 94% appearing once. The sequence derives from a woman aged 18-29 years in good health. Source material: blood. This sequence joins TRBV6-6 and TRBJ2-6, with TRBD1 matching 7 bases. CDR3 protein: CASSPQGTVKTTGANVLTF. In nucleotides, the CDR3 is TGTGCCAGCAGTCCTCAAGGGACAGTAAAAACGACTGGGGCCAACGTCCTGACTTTC.